Given below is one T cell receptor beta chain in context. The antigen is undetermined. Vbeta (60) and Jbeta (13) primers were used in the PCR. Sequenced by immunoSEQ multiplex PCR; TCRdb stores in-frame clones only, minus some. Counted here are some 160,000 clones, roughly 9.4% occurring once; the ten biggest clones make up approximately 1.8%. These data come from a study of cytomegalovirus exposure and HLA in healthy donors. Study-wide background: HLA-typed donors contributed some 85 million unique TCRs, which were held in an early data release. Overall study findings and caveats: Under in vitro conditions, three CMV-associated chains were confirmed as specific for CMV antigens.

Sequencing was done on a sample of PBMCs. The sequence was obtained from a male donor in good health and CMV-seronegative.

CDR3 coding DNA: TGTGCCAGTAGTGGAACGGGTTTCGGATACGAGCAGTACTTC. It is translated as CASSGTGFGYEQYF. This chain joins TRBV19 and TRBJ2-7; D uncertain. The germline V and J ends were trimmed by 5 bases and 4 bases, with 15 bases remaining between them. The CDR3 spans 14 residues. The V gene's germline CDR1 is LNHDA and CDR2 SQIVND (reference sequence). Using reference TRBV19 and TRBJ2-7 for the parts outside the CDR3, the full variable domain is DGGITQSPKYLFRKEGQNVTLSCEQNLNHDAMYWYRQDPGQGLRLIYYSQIVNDFQKGDIAEGYSVSREKKESFPLTVTSAQKNPTAFYLCASSGTGFGYEQYFGPGTRLTVT.